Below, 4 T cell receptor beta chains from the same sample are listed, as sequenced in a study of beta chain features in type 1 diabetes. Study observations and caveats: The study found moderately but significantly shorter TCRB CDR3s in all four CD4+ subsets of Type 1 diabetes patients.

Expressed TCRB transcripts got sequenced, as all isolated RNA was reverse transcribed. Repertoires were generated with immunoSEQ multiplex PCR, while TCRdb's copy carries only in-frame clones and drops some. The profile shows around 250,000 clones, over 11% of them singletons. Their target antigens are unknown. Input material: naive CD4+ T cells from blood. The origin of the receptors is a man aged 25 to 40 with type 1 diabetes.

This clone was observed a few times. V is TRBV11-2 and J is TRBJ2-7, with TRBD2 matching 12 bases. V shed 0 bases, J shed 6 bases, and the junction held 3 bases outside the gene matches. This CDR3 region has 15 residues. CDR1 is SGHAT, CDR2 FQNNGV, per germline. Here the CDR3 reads CASSLDRLAGVEQYF. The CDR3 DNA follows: TGTGCCAGCAGCTTAGATAGACTAGCGGGGGTCGAGCAGTACTTC. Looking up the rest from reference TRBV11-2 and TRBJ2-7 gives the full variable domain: EAGVAQSPRYKIIEKRQSVAFWCNPISGHATLYWYQQILGQGPKLLIQFQNNGVVDDSQLPKDRFSAERLKGVDSTLKIQPAKLEDSAVYLCASSLDRLAGVEQYFGPGTRLTVT.

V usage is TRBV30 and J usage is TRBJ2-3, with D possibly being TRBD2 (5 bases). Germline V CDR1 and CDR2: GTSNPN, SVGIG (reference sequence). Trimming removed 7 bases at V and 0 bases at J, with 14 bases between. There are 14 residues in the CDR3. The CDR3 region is CAYILDTSTDTQYF. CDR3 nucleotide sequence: TGTGCCTACATACTAGATACTAGCACAGATACGCAGTATTTT.

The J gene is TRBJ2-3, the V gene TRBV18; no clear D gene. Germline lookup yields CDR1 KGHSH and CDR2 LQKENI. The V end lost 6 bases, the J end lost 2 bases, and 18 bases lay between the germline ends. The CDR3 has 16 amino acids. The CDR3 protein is CASSRRMDAHTDTQYF. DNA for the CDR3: TGTGCCAGCTCGCGGCGGATGGATGCGCACACAGATACGCAGTATTTT.

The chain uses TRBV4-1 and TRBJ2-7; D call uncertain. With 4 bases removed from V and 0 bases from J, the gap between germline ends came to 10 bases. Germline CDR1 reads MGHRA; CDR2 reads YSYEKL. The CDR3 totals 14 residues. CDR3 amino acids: CASSPVRYSYEQYF. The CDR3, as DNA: TGCGCCAGCAGCCCCGTGCGGTACTCCTACGAGCAGTACTTC.